One and the same sample provided the 19 T cell receptor beta chains below, sequenced in a study of blood T cell repertoires in COVID-19. The repertoire was sequenced with immunoSEQ multiplex PCR; TCRdb's copy has only in-frame clones and lacks some. The sample contains roughly 25,000 clones, roughly 84% of which appear only once. The sequencing input was peripheral blood. Receptors were obtained from a man aged 45-60 years with active COVID-19.

This chain joins TRBV19 and TRBJ1-5; tentative D call: TRBD1 (5 bases). V shed 8 bases and J shed 3 bases, with 11 bases lying between them. Germline loops: CDR1 LNHDA, CDR2 SQIVND (reference sequence). The CDR3 length is 13 residues. The CDR3 DNA reads TGTGCCAGTCAGTGGGGGGTCAATCAGCCCCAGCATTTT. Protein product: CASQWGVNQPQHF.

The chain couples TRBV5-6 to TRBJ2-7; a weak D match, TRBD2 (6 bases). Germline CDR1 reads SGHDT; CDR2 reads YYEEEE. V lost 0 bases and J lost 3, with 13 bases in between. The CDR3 has 15 residues. The chain's CDR3 is CASSLEGLADYEQYF. The DNA of the CDR3 is TGTGCCAGCAGCTTGGAGGGACTCGCGGACTACGAGCAGTACTTC.

This clone appeared once. The chain links TRBV10-2 to TRBJ2-3, with D uncertain. The length of the CDR3 is 13 residues. The V and J ends lost 4 bases and 1 base respectively, with 6 bases between them. From germline, CDR1 is WSHSY and CDR2 SAAADI. The CDR3 coding sequence is TGCGCCAGCAGTGCTAGAGGCACAGATACGCAGTATTTT. Its protein is CASSARGTDTQYF.

The rearrangement joins TRBV4-1 to TRBJ2-1; maybe TRBD2 (6 bases). V was shortened by 3 bases and J by 4 bases, with 10 bases between the two germline ends. The CDR3 is made up of 14 amino acids. Germline V gene data show CDR1 as MGHRA and CDR2 as YSYEKL. CDR3 sequence (DNA): TGCGCCAGCAGCCAGACCGGGGGATACAATGAGCAGTTCTTC. The encoded protein is CASSQTGGYNEQFF.

In DNA, the CDR3 is TGTGCCACCAGTGATGGGGGGGTCAAAGAGACCCAGTACTTC. Translation: CATSDGGVKETQYF. This chain uses TRBV24-1 with TRBJ2-5, with 7 positions matching TRBD2. The germline gives CDR1 KGHDR, CDR2 SFDVKD. The length of the CDR3 is 14 residues. Trimming cost V 3 bases and J 3 bases; bases outside gene matches: 3.

The chain combines TRBV6-2 or TRBV6-3 with TRBJ2-3; TRBD2 matches 12 bases. Germline CDR1 reads MNHEY; CDR2 reads SVGEGT. The V segment lost 4 bases and the J segment 1 base; nucleotides outside the gene matches: 9. The CDR3 runs 18 residues. The CDR3 DNA reads TGTGCCAGCAGTTTTCTAGCGGGAGGGCCTGCGGGCACAGATACGCAGTATTTT. Protein product: CASSFLAGGPAGTDTQYF.

The chain combines TRBV15 with TRBJ2-2; TRBD1 might be the D (5 bases). The V end lost 4 bases, the J end lost 6 bases, and 9 bases lay between the germline ends. CDR1 LNHNV and CDR2 YYDKDF come from the germline V gene (reference sequence). The CDR3 has 13 residues. The CDR3 nucleotides are TGTGCCACCAGCAAAAGGGGTGCCGGGGAGCTGTTTTTT. Its protein product is CATSKRGAGELFF.

The chain couples TRBV28 to TRBJ1-5; D is ambiguous. The V gene's germline CDR1 is MDHEN and CDR2 SYDVKM. V was cut by 4 bases and J by 3 bases, with 22 bases left in between. The CDR3 runs to 18 residues. CDR3 loop: CASSSRVWMGLNNQPQHF. In DNA form, the CDR3 reads TGTGCCAGCAGTTCCCGGGTCTGGATGGGTTTAAACAATCAGCCCCAGCATTTT.

The CDR3 region has the DNA TGCGCCAGCAGATCTGCAGGGGCTGAAGCTTTCTTT. Amino acids: CASRSAGAEAFF. The genes are TRBV5-1 and TRBJ1-1; possible D gene TRBD1, 6 bases. Trimming took 5 bases from V and 6 from J, leaving 11 bases between them. Germline lookup yields CDR1 SGHRS and CDR2 YFSETQ. This CDR3 region has 12 residues.

The chain couples TRBV6-5 to TRBJ2-3; a possible D gene is TRBD2 (6 bases). Trimming took 7 bases from V and 3 from J, leaving 11 bases between them. Germline values: CDR1 MNHEY, CDR2 SVGAGI. The CDR3 consists of 13 residues. The CDR3 reads CASIRRGTDTQYF. The CDR3 DNA reads TGTGCCAGCATTCGGAGGGGTACAGATACGCAGTATTTT.

The chain has TRBV9 and TRBJ2-7; tentatively, D is TRBD2 (5 bases). The ends were cut back, 0 bases at V and 0 bases at J, with 13 bases in the middle. Germline CDR1 reads SGDLS; CDR2 reads YYNGEE. The CDR3 consists of 16 residues. CDR3 nucleotide sequence: TGTGCCAGCAGCGTAGAAAGGACTTCCCGCTCCTACGAGCAGTACTTC. It yields the protein CASSVERTSRSYEQYF.

The genes are TRBV23-1 and TRBJ2-5; 10 bases fit TRBD1. TRBV23-1 is given ORF status, its function remaining uncertain. Trimming cost V 4 bases and J 5 bases; bases outside gene matches: 7. The CDR3 sequence is 15 residues long. The CDR3, as DNA: TGCGCCAGCAGTCCCCGGGACAGGGGAGGGGAGACCCAGTACTTC. This gives the protein CASSPRDRGGETQYF.

The chain employs TRBV14 and TRBJ2-7; the D gene is possibly TRBD1 (6 bases). This CDR3 region has 16 residues. CDR1 and CDR2 (germline): SGHDN, FVKESK. V dropped 1 base and J dropped 6 bases, with 19 bases sitting between them. As DNA, the CDR3 is TGTGCCAGCAGCCAAGTGGGGGTCACTACAGGGTTCGAGCAGTACTTC. Translated: CASSQVGVTTGFEQYF.

CDR3 DNA: TGTGCCAGCAGTTACCGGGACAGGTCTAATGAAAAACTGTTTTTT. The encoded protein is CASSYRDRSNEKLFF. The chain employs TRBV6-6 and TRBJ1-4; 8 bases match TRBD1. Trimming removed 2 bases from V and 3 bases from J; junction bases left unmatched: 2. The V gene's germline CDR1 is MNHNY and CDR2 SVGAGI (reference sequence). The CDR3 is made up of 15 amino acids.

The V and J genes are TRBV29-1 and TRBJ2-7, with 10 nucleotides matching TRBD2. The CDR3 sequence is 12 residues long. The V and J ends lost 4 bases and 3 bases, in that order; junction bases with no gene match: 0. Germline V lookup: CDR1 SQVTM, CDR2 ANQGSEA. The CDR3 is CSVVAGGYEQYF. In nucleotides, the CDR3 is TGCAGCGTTGTAGCGGGAGGCTACGAGCAGTACTTC.

The V call is TRBV21-1, the J call TRBJ1-1; the DNA was not used to check the table's D call, TRBD1. TRBV21-1 corresponds to a pseudogene. This CDR3 comprises 13 residues. The CDR3 coding sequence is TGTGCCAGCAGCAAAGTCAGGGGCGCTGAAGCTTTCTTT. Translated: CASSKVRGAEAFF.

This rearrangement joins TRBV9 to TRBJ1-5; perhaps TRBD1 as D (5 bases). Trimming pared 0 bases from V and 2 bases from J, leaving 15 bases between. This CDR3 region has 17 residues. Germline V gene lookup returns CDR1 SGDLS and CDR2 YYNGEE. The CDR3 loop reads CASSVVVEEGGNQPQHF. Here the CDR3 DNA reads TGTGCCAGCAGCGTAGTGGTAGAGGAAGGGGGCAATCAGCCCCAGCATTTT. The variable domain in full, completed from reference TRBV9 and TRBJ1-5, reads DSGVTQTPKHLITATGQRVTLRCSPRSGDLSVYWYQQSLDQGLQFLIQYYNGEERAKGNILERFSAQQFPDLHSELNLSSLELGDSALYFCASSVVVEEGGNQPQHFGDGTRLSIL.

The genes are TRBV5-1 and TRBJ2-1, with 13 bases identical to TRBD2. CDR3 length: 16 amino acids. Germline CDR1 SGHRS, CDR2 YFSETQ. V lost 1 base, J lost 7 bases, and 5 bases stayed unmatched. For the CDR3, the DNA is TGCGCCAGCAGCTTGCTCGGACTAGCGGGAGTTAATGAGCAGTTCTTC. This codes for CASSLLGLAGVNEQFF.

This chain joins TRBV15 and TRBJ1-2; D is unresolved. CDR1 and CDR2 (germline): LNHNV, YYDKDF (reference sequence). This CDR3 is 14 amino acids long. V lost 3 bases to trimming and J lost 3 bases, with 11 bases between them. CDR3 in amino acids: CATSSPGEDYGYTF. The CDR3 DNA is TGTGCCACCAGCAGCCCCGGGGAAGACTATGGCTACACCTTC. The full variable domain, with the rest looked up from reference TRBV15 and TRBJ1-2, is DAMVIQNPRYQVTQFGKPVTLSCSQTLNHNVMYWYQQKSSQAPKLLFHYYDKDFNNEADTPDNFQSRRPNTSFCFLDIRSPGLGDTAMYLCATSSPGEDYGYTFGSGTRLTVV.